These T cell receptor beta chains were read from a single sample in a study of blood T cells in healthy people across ages. Each CDR3 protein is one row after TCRdb ran MiXCR on the 5' RACE reads. Among roughly 500,000 distinct CDR3 sequences, 27% were seen once, and the ten largest hold roughly 20%. The sequencing input was blood. These receptors all stem from a woman in her 70s in good health. CDR3s include the opening cysteine and the closing phenylalanine or tryptophan. Fields, in order: V gene, J gene, clone size, D gene, CDR3 protein, CDR3 DNA. A D gene is named only where the DNA matches it firmly. Not every row has a clone size; where given, it reads once, few, many or a size class.

TRBV7-9	TRBJ1-1	NA	TRBD1	CASSPEQGRNTEAFF	TGTGCCAGCAGCCCAGAACAGGGGCGGAACACTGAAGCTTTCTTT
TRBV5-1	TRBJ2-2	few	NA	CASNPGNTGELFF	TGCGCCAGCAATCCAGGGAACACCGGGGAGCTGTTTTTT
TRBV9	TRBJ1-1	many	NA	CASSADSANTEAFF	TGTGCCAGCAGCGCAGACAGCGCAAACACTGAAGCTTTCTTT
TRBV7-2	TRBJ2-3	few	NA	CASSLEGRGSTDTQYF	TGTGCCAGCAGCTTAGAGGGACGGGGAAGCACAGATACGCAGTATTTT
TRBV2	TRBJ2-5	NA	NA	CASSDRGGVYQETQYF	TGTGCCAGCAGTGATAGAGGGGGGGTCTACCAAGAGACCCAGTACTTC
TRBV20-1	TRBJ2-2	NA	NA	CSARDGGTAGADTGELFF	TGCAGTGCTAGAGATGGGGGAACGGCGGGGGCCGACACCGGGGAGCTGTTTTTT
TRBV3-1	TRBJ2-2	NA	NA	CASSQGITTGTGELFF	TGTGCCAGCAGCCAAGGGATAACCACAGGCACCGGGGAGCTGTTTTTT
TRBV7-2	TRBJ2-3	NA	NA	CASSLGGLSTQYF	TGTGCCAGCAGCTTAGGCGGACTATCAACGCAGTATTTT
TRBV30	TRBJ2-2	few	NA	CAWSLVDTGELFF	TGTGCCTGGAGCTTAGTGGACACCGGGGAGCTGTTTTTT
TRBV2	TRBJ1-4	few	NA	CASIQEATNEKLFF	TGTGCCAGCATACAGGAGGCAACTAATGAAAAACTGTTTTTT
TRBV3-1	TRBJ1-6	NA	NA	CASSQSPGGISPLHF	TGCGCCAGCAGCCAATCCCCCGGAGGGATCTCACCCCTCCACTTT